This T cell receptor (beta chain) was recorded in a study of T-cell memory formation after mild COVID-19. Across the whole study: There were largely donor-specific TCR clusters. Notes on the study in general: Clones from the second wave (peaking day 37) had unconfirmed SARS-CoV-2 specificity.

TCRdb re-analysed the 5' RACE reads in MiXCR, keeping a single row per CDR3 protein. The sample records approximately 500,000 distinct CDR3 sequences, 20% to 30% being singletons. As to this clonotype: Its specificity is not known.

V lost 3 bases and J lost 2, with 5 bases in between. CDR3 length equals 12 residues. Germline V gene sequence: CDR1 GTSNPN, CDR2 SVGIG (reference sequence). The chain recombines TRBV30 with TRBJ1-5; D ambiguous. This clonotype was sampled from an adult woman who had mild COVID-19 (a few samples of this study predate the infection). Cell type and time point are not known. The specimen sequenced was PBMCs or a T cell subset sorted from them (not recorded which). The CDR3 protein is CAWSGGNQPQHF. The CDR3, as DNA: TGTGCCTGGAGCGGGGGCAATCAGCCCCAGCATTTT.